The 32 T cell receptor beta chains reported below all come from one sample, sequenced in a study of CD8 T cells in Susac syndrome. Random hexamers were used to reverse transcribe roughly 0.45 to 1 ug of RNA. TCRdb recomputed calls from the immunoSEQ multiplex PCR reads with MiXCR, one row per CDR3 protein. The sample lists some 190,000 distinct CDR3 sequences, 95% occurring once. The specimen was CD4+ T cells from PBMCs. These receptors were collected from a human donor with multiple sclerosis.

The chain couples TRBV20-1 to TRBJ2-7, with 7 bases matching TRBD1. Germline V gene lookup returns CDR1 DFQATT and CDR2 SNEGSKA (reference sequence). V dropped 5 bases and J dropped 2; count of bases not matched to a gene: 6. CDR3 length: 13 amino acids. The CDR3 here is CSAGQEITYEQYF. The CDR3 DNA sequence: TGCAGTGCTGGACAGGAGATCACCTACGAGCAGTACTTC.

The CDR3 is CASSFSAGTEAFF. The CDR3 DNA follows: TGTGCCAGCAGTTTTTCCGCTGGCACTGAAGCTTTCTTT. The gene calls are TRBV28 and TRBJ1-1, with D hard to call. Trimming took 3 bases from V and 4 from J, leaving 9 bases between them. The CDR3 is made up of 13 amino acids. Germline V gene lookup returns CDR1 MDHEN and CDR2 SYDVKM.

The chain carries TRBV30 and TRBJ2-3; TRBD2 matches 13 bases. Germline lookup yields CDR1 GTSNPN and CDR2 SVGIG (reference sequence). V was clipped by 0 bases and J by 8 bases; unmatched bases: 5. This CDR3 spans 15 amino acids. The CDR3 DNA is TGTGCCTGGAGTGTAACTAGCGGGGGGGCGGTTACGCAGTATTTT. Encoded protein: CAWSVTSGGAVTQYF.

J is TRBJ1-5 and V is TRBV6-2 or TRBV6-3, with 7 bases fitting TRBD1. V was pared by 2 bases and J by 6 bases, with 4 bases of the junction left unmatched. The CDR3 has 14 residues. The V gene's germline CDR1 is MNHEY and CDR2 SVGEGT. CDR3 coding DNA: TGTGCCAGCAGTTACCGACAGGGCGGTCAGCCCCAGCATTTT. As protein: CASSYRQGGQPQHF.

The chain is built from TRBV30 and TRBJ2-7; TRBD2 aligns across 8 bases. V shed 7 bases and J 0 bases; nucleotides not matched to a gene: 11. There are 15 residues in the CDR3. In germline, CDR1 is GTSNPN, CDR2 SVGIG (reference sequence). CDR3 coding DNA: TGTGCCTTTTTGGGCGGGGGGCCGCACTCCTACGAGCAGTACTTC. Translated, it gives CAFLGGGPHSYEQYF.

The V call is TRBV2, the J call TRBJ1-5, with 7 bases matching TRBD1. CDR3 length: 15 amino acids. Losses at the gene ends were 2 bases for V and 2 bases for J; bases not matched to a gene: 3. Germline values: CDR1 SNHLY, CDR2 FYNNEI. The CDR3 nucleotides read TGTGCCAGCAGTGAACAGGGGGTTCGCAATCAGCCCCAGCATTTT. Protein: CASSEQGVRNQPQHF.

This clonotype occurred once. Sequence at one end of the junction differs from germline and may be a read error. CDR3 coding DNA: TGTGCCAGCAGTTTAGCGGGTACAGCCTTCGACTTC. The encoded protein is CASSLAGTAFDF. The chain couples TRBV12-3 or TRBV12-4 to TRBJ2-7; no definite D call. This CDR3 spans 12 amino acids.

This rearrangement joins TRBV4-3 to TRBJ2-5; 10 positions agree with TRBD2. After removal of 0 bases from V and 5 bases from J, the junction contained 6 bases not matched to a gene. CDR1 LGHNA and CDR2 YSLEER come from the germline V gene. The CDR3 is 16 amino acids. The CDR3: CASSQDGLAGVETQYF. The DNA for the CDR3 is TGCGCCAGCAGCCAAGATGGGCTAGCGGGGGTGGAGACCCAGTACTTC.

This clonotype was seen only once. The gene calls are TRBV6-5 and TRBJ2-2; 7 positions match TRBD1. The length of the CDR3 is 14 residues. J gave up 0 bases and V 6 bases, and 1 base lay outside the gene matches. Per the germline V gene, CDR1 is MNHEY and CDR2 is SVGAGI. CDR3 sequence reads: CASRGQANTGELFF. CDR3 nucleotides: TGTGCCAGCAGAGGACAGGCGAACACCGGGGAGCTGTTTTTT.

This clonotype was seen only once. The chain recombines TRBV29-1 with TRBJ2-3; TRBD2 is a possible D gene (5 bases). Trimming removed 5 bases from V and 2 bases from J, with 8 bases in between. The CDR3 consists of 12 residues. CDR1 and CDR2 from the germline V gene are SQVTM and ANQGSEA. DNA for the CDR3: TGCAGCGTTTCAGCGGTCACAGATACGCAGTATTTT. Encoded protein: CSVSAVTDTQYF.

The chain couples TRBV5-6 to TRBJ1-3; D is perhaps TRBD1 (5 bases). The V end lost 0 bases, the J end lost 7 bases, and 11 bases lay between the germline ends. CDR1 is SGHDT and CDR2 is YYEEEE in the germline V gene. The CDR3 covers 14 residues. CDR3 region: CASSLGTGVNTIYF. CDR3 nucleotides: TGTGCCAGCAGCTTGGGGACGGGGGTTAACACCATATATTTT.

This CDR3 reads CASSQRGNEQFF. Here the CDR3 DNA reads TGTGCCAGCAGCCAGCGAGGCAATGAGCAGTTCTTC. The chain joins TRBV3-1 to TRBJ2-1; D not certain. This CDR3 has 12 amino acids. Germline V gene sequence: CDR1 LGHDT, CDR2 YNNKEL (reference sequence). Trimming removed 3 bases from V and 6 bases from J, with 6 bases in between.

CDR3 residues: CAWSVGRGNTEAFF. In nucleotides, the CDR3 is TGTGCCTGGAGTGTAGGGCGCGGGAACACTGAAGCTTTCTTT. The rearrangement joins TRBV30 to TRBJ1-1; no clear D gene. The germline V gene has CDR1 GTSNPN and CDR2 SVGIG (reference sequence). The V end lost 0 bases, the J end lost 1 base, and 9 bases lay between the germline ends. This CDR3 is built from 14 residues.

V is TRBV7-9 and J is TRBJ2-7, with a weak D call TRBD2 (5 bases). Germline CDR1 and CDR2: SEHNR and FQNEAQ (reference sequence). The ends were cut back, 5 bases at V and 2 bases at J, with 10 bases in the middle. This CDR3 spans 13 amino acids. The CDR3 nucleotides are TGTGCCAGCAGCCCCGGGGTCGCCTACGAGCAGTACTTC. Protein: CASSPGVAYEQYF.

This clonotype was detected once. The chain employs TRBV12-3 or TRBV12-4 and TRBJ1-2, with D uncertain. V shed 0 bases and J shed 4 bases, with 6 bases lying between them. The CDR3 extends over 13 amino acids. In DNA form, the CDR3 reads TGTGCCAGCAGTTTAGCTGGGGTCTATGGCTACACCTTC. It specifies CASSLAGVYGYTF.

This rearrangement joins TRBV29-1 to TRBJ2-1; 12 nucleotides line up with TRBD2. Trimming removed 5 bases from V and 8 bases from J; junction bases left unmatched: 13. This CDR3 spans 16 amino acids. The germline V gene encodes CDR1 SQVTM and CDR2 ANQGSEA. The CDR3: CSVSSGGLAGGHEQFF. The CDR3 DNA reads as TGCAGCGTTTCTTCGGGAGGCCTAGCGGGGGGGCATGAGCAGTTCTTC.

CDR3 loop: CASSSGLKQYF. DNA of the CDR3: TGTGCCAGCAGTTCGGGGCTCAAGCAGTATTTT. This rearrangement joins TRBV6-5 to TRBJ2-3, with D perhaps being TRBD1 or TRBD2 (5 bases each). Trimming shortened V by 4 bases and J by 11 bases, and 10 bases separated the two germline ends. This CDR3 is 11 amino acids long. CDR1 and CDR2 from the germline V gene are MNHEY and SVGAGI.

The chain joins TRBV29-1 to TRBJ1-1, with 8 bases lining up with TRBD1. Germline lookup yields CDR1 SQVTM and CDR2 ANQGSEA. The CDR3 runs to 14 residues. The trim removed 4 bases at V and 4 bases at J, leaving 8 bases unmatched. CDR3 residues: CSVGGGQGRTEAFF. CDR3 sequence (DNA): TGCAGCGTTGGCGGAGGACAGGGCCGCACTGAAGCTTTCTTT.

The J gene is TRBJ1-2, the V gene TRBV20-1; D gene ambiguous. The CDR3 extends over 14 amino acids. V was pared by 6 bases and J by 0 bases, with 14 bases between. Germline-derived CDR1 and CDR2 are DFQATT and SNEGSKA (reference sequence). CDR3 DNA sequence: TGCAGTGCGCCCAGGAGCCTAACTAACTATGGCTACACCTTC. This translates into CSAPRSLTNYGYTF.

The chain carries TRBV28 and TRBJ2-1, with unresolved D. V was pared by 1 base and J by 7 bases, with 2 bases between. CDR1 is MDHEN, CDR2 SYDVKM, per germline. The CDR3 runs 11 residues. CDR3: CASSLSNEQFF. The CDR3 coding sequence is TGTGCCAGCAGTTTATCGAATGAGCAGTTCTTC.

This chain connects TRBV7-3 to TRBJ1-6; no definite D call. Germline lookup yields CDR1 SGHTA and CDR2 FQGTGA. Trimming left V 4 bases short and J 3 bases short, with 28 bases between. CDR3 length equals 21 residues. CDR3 bases: TGTGCCAGCAGCTACAACACTGTCTCGGACCCACGGAGCATCTATAATTCACCCCTCCACTTT. Amino acids: CASSYNTVSDPRSIYNSPLHF. Supplemented by reference TRBV7-3 and TRBJ1-6, the full variable domain reads GAGVSQTPSNKVTEKGKYVELRCDPISGHTALYWYRQSLGQGPEFLIYFQGTGAADDSGLPNDRFFAVRPEGSVSTLKIQRTERGDSAVYLCASSYNTVSDPRSIYNSPLHFGNGTRLTVT.

V is TRBV4-1 and J is TRBJ2-3; 13 bases fit TRBD2. There are 16 residues in the CDR3. Trimming took 0 bases from V and 6 from J; bases not matched to a gene: 3. The germline V gene encodes CDR1 MGHRA and CDR2 YSYEKL. The CDR3 DNA sequence: TGCGCCAGCAGCCAAGATCGGACTAGCGGGGGTGATACGCAGTATTTT. Translation: CASSQDRTSGGDTQYF.

J is TRBJ1-2 and V is TRBV29-1, with D possibly being TRBD1 (5 bases). The CDR3 is made up of 12 amino acids. The ends were cut back, 4 bases at V and 2 bases at J, with 8 bases in the middle. Germline values: CDR1 SQVTM, CDR2 ANQGSEA. This CDR3 reads CSVGGQNYGYTF. CDR3 DNA sequence: TGCAGCGTTGGTGGACAAAACTATGGCTACACCTTC.

This chain connects TRBV7-3 to TRBJ1-6; 7 bases fit TRBD1. Germline V gene lookup returns CDR1 SGHTA and CDR2 FQGTGA. This CDR3 region has 15 residues. V was clipped by 6 bases and J by 3 bases; unmatched bases: 5. The DNA of the CDR3 is TGTGCCAGCAGGGCGACAGGGCTCTATAATTCACCCCTCCACTTT. Translated, it gives CASRATGLYNSPLHF.

CDR3: CSARESGGYRETQYF. For the CDR3, the DNA is TGCAGTGCTAGAGAGAGCGGGGGGTATAGAGAGACCCAGTACTTC. The chain has TRBV20-1 and TRBJ2-5; TRBD2 matches 9 bases. The germline CDR1 and CDR2 sequences are DFQATT and SNEGSKA (reference sequence). Trimming removed 0 bases from V and 4 bases from J; junction bases left unmatched: 6. The CDR3 runs 15 residues.

The chain has TRBV7-2 and TRBJ2-3; the D is unclear. Trimming cost V 1 base and J 2 bases, with 13 bases left between them. The germline gives CDR1 SGHTA, CDR2 FQGNSA. CDR3 size: 16 residues. For the CDR3, the DNA is TGTGCCAGCAGCTTAGTCTTACCCACCGACACAGATACGCAGTATTTT. Translating it yields CASSLVLPTDTDTQYF.

This sequence joins TRBV23-1 and TRBJ1-6; a weak D match, TRBD1 (5 bases). TRBV23-1 is an ORF, with its function uncertain. The CDR3 runs 15 residues. Trimming removed 4 bases from V and 10 bases from J, with 17 bases in between. CDR3 loop: CASSLTGRGTSPLHF. The CDR3 nucleotides read TGCGCCAGCAGTCTTACAGGAAGGGGAACCTCACCCCTCCACTTT.

The CDR3 reads CAWSSLGGISEAFF. The CDR3 nucleotides are TGTGCCTGGAGTTCCCTGGGGGGGATTAGTGAAGCTTTCTTT. The rearrangement joins TRBV30 to TRBJ1-1; perhaps TRBD1 as D (5 bases). CDR3 length: 14 residues. Trimming took 2 bases from V and 7 from J, leaving 17 bases between them. CDR1 is GTSNPN and CDR2 is SVGIG in the germline V gene (reference sequence).

J is TRBJ2-7 and V is TRBV7-3; the D gene is possibly TRBD1 (5 bases). The CDR3 length is 15 residues. V shed 2 bases and J shed 2 bases, with 13 bases lying between them. Germline CDR1 is SGHTA and CDR2 is FQGTGA. CDR3 protein: CASSLGAEPTYEQYF. The CDR3 DNA is TGTGCCAGCAGCTTAGGGGCAGAGCCCACCTACGAGCAGTACTTC. The full variable domain, rest sourced from reference TRBV7-3 and TRBJ2-7, is GAGVSQTPSNKVTEKGKYVELRCDPISGHTALYWYRQSLGQGPEFLIYFQGTGAADDSGLPNDRFFAVRPEGSVSTLKIQRTERGDSAVYLCASSLGAEPTYEQYFGPGTRLTVT.

The rearrangement uses TRBV29-1 and TRBJ1-1; D is unclear. Germline-derived CDR1 and CDR2 are SQVTM and ANQGSEA. This CDR3 contains 16 residues. V lost 0 bases and J 1 base, leaving 15 bases between the germline ends. CDR3 in amino acids: CSVEEGFGLKNTEAFF. For the CDR3, the DNA is TGCAGCGTTGAAGAGGGCTTTGGTTTAAAGAACACTGAAGCTTTCTTT.

The chain has TRBV27 and TRBJ1-1, with 11 positions matching TRBD1. CDR3 size: 18 residues. CDR1 and CDR2 (germline): MNHEY, SMNVEV (reference sequence). J lost 4 bases, V lost 1 base, and 11 bases had no gene match. The CDR3: CASSLYPDRGRIGTEAFF. CDR3 nucleotide sequence: TGTGCCAGCAGTTTATATCCGGACAGGGGGCGAATTGGCACTGAAGCTTTCTTT.

This chain uses TRBV7-2 with TRBJ1-6; D not resolved. This CDR3 has 13 amino acids. Germline CDR1 and CDR2: SGHTA and FQGNSA. Between the trimmed V and J ends, which lost 6 bases and 7 bases, there was a span of 10 bases. The CDR3 protein is CASSLDGNSPLHF. CDR3 nucleotides: TGTGCCAGCAGTTTGGACGGCAATTCACCCCTCCACTTT.